This T cell receptor beta chain comes out of a study of beta chain features in type 1 diabetes. Study-wide context: Sorted cells numbering over 95,000,000 were examined across all samples.

Every isolated RNA sample was fully reverse transcribed, so sequencing captured expressed TCRB transcripts. Assay used: immunoSEQ multiplex PCR; TCRdb lists only in-frame clones, some missing. This table has just over 450,000 clones, 25% to 35% appearing once. This clone came up once. CDR1 MNHEY and CDR2 SMNVEV come from the germline V gene (reference sequence). The CDR3 is made up of 15 amino acids. Trimming took off 6 bases at V and 6 bases at J, with 20 bases between the two ends. The chain is built from TRBV27 and TRBJ1-1, with D possibly being TRBD1 (5 bases). The origin of this receptor is a man aged 18 to 29 in good health. The sample was naive CD4+ T cells from blood. The CDR3 spells CASSPWGYEWAEAFF. As DNA, the CDR3 is TGTGCCAGCAGCCCCTGGGGGTACGAGTGGGCTGAAGCTTTCTTT.